Sequencing of this TCR beta chain was carried out in a study of T cell responses to AZD1222 COVID-19 vaccine. Using immunoSEQ multiplex PCR, the repertoire was profiled, and TCRdb retains in-frame clones only, with some absent. Among 60,000 to 75,000 clones listed, 80% to 90% were seen once. Overall study findings and caveats: Of spike-specific TCRs, nearly half reportedly target regions left unmutated in variants. Across spike, vaccine-associated CD4 TCRs were found, dominant at 160-218 and 743-854.

Germline CDR1 ENHRY, CDR2 SYGVKD. This CDR3 comprises 11 residues. V was cut by 2 bases and J by 8 bases, with 4 bases left in between. With regard to this clone: Antigen unknown.

This chain joins TRBV10-3 and TRBJ2-1; D is uncertain. The TCR originated in an adult who received the AZD1222 COVID-19 vaccine. The sample consisted of peripheral blood, taken 28 days after the second AZD1222 dose. The CDR3 DNA reads as TGTGCCATCAGTGAGGAGGATGAGCAGTTCTTC. Its translation: CAISEEDEQFF.